Below are 14 T cell receptor beta chains sequenced from a single sample in a study of cytomegalovirus exposure and HLA in healthy donors. The study ran its PCR with 60 Vbeta and 13 Jbeta primers. TCRdb's table, derived via immunoSEQ multiplex PCR, lists solely in-frame clones and lacks some. The sample holds about 200,000 clones, about four fifths seen once. Sequences were obtained from PBMCs. Receptor source: a man in his forties in good health and CMV-seropositive.

In its sample, this clone was seen once. V is TRBV7-2 and J is TRBJ1-1; D gene uncertain. This CDR3 spans 15 amino acids. The germline V and J ends were trimmed by 7 bases and 0 bases, with 15 bases remaining between them. Germline loops: CDR1 SGHTA, CDR2 FQGNSA. CDR3 sequence: CASTPFSQLNTEAFF. DNA for the CDR3: TGTGCCAGCACCCCTTTCTCGCAGTTGAACACTGAAGCTTTCTTT.

Note on this clone: The identical CDR3 is also encoded by other nucleotide sequences in the sample. The chain carries TRBV5-1 and TRBJ1-2; D not certain. Between the trimmed V and J ends, which lost 4 bases and 4 bases, there was a span of 8 bases. CDR3 length: 12 amino acids. In germline, CDR1 is SGHRS, CDR2 YFSETQ. The CDR3 DNA is TGCGCCAGCAGCCCAAGCGGCTATGGCTACACCTTC. This encodes CASSPSGYGYTF. The full variable domain, rest sourced from reference TRBV5-1 and TRBJ1-2, is KAGVTQTPRYLIKTRGQQVTLSCSPISGHRSVSWYQQTPGQGLQFLFEYFSETQRNKGNFPGRFSGRQFSNSRSEMNVSTLELGDSALYLCASSPSGYGYTFGSGTRLTVV.

The chain combines TRBV29-1 with TRBJ1-5; TRBD1 aligns across 8 bases. V lost 5 bases, J lost 4 bases, and 7 bases stayed unmatched. CDR1 is SQVTM and CDR2 is ANQGSEA in the germline V gene. This CDR3 has 14 residues. CDR3 loop: CSVSTGGGNQPQHF. DNA for the CDR3: TGCAGCGTTAGTACAGGGGGAGGAAATCAGCCCCAGCATTTT. Full variable domain (missing parts from reference TRBV29-1 and TRBJ1-5): SAVISQKPSRDICQRGTSLTIQCQVDSQVTMMFWYRQQPGQSLTLIATANQGSEATYESGFVIDKFPISRPNLTFSTLTVSNMSPEDSSIYLCSVSTGGGNQPQHFGDGTRLSIL.

The rearrangement links TRBV9 to TRBJ2-2, with TRBD2 identical over 9 bases. Germline CDR1 reads SGDLS; CDR2 reads YYNGEE. V dropped 0 bases and J dropped 9; count of bases not matched to a gene: 15. The CDR3 covers 18 residues. CDR3 nucleotides: TGTGCCAGCAGCGTAGAGGAGGTTAGCGGGGGCCCAAACCGGGAGCTGTTTTTT. This gives the protein CASSVEEVSGGPNRELFF.

The chain recombines TRBV12-5 with TRBJ1-5; D is perhaps TRBD1 (6 bases). The germline gives CDR1 LGHNT, CDR2 FRNRAP. The CDR3 is 14 residues long. Trimming took 6 bases from V and 6 from J, leaving 15 bases between them. CDR3 sequence: CASGPSGGGQPQHF. DNA for the CDR3: TGTGCTAGTGGACCTAGCGGGGGCGGTCAGCCCCAGCATTTT.

The genes are TRBV5-1 and TRBJ1-2; a possible D gene is TRBD1 (6 bases). V gave up 2 bases and J gave up 0 bases, with 17 bases separating them. The CDR3 has 17 amino acids. CDR1 and CDR2 (germline): SGHRS, YFSETQ. In DNA, the CDR3 is TGCGCCAGCAGCTTTGGGGGGGCGTCGCTCTCTAACTATGGCTACACCTTC. Translating it yields CASSFGGASLSNYGYTF.

The J gene is TRBJ1-2, the V gene TRBV7-9; D is unclear. CDR1 SEHNR and CDR2 FQNEAQ come from the germline V gene (reference sequence). V gave up 4 bases and J gave up 8 bases, with 14 bases separating them. The CDR3 is made up of 13 amino acids. CDR3 residues: CASSSMSPSGYTF. The CDR3 DNA reads TGTGCCAGCAGCTCCATGTCCCCTAGCGGCTACACCTTC.

This chain joins TRBV4-3 and TRBJ2-7, with 9 bases aligning to TRBD1. The germline V gene has CDR1 LGHNA and CDR2 YSLEER. The length of the CDR3 is 16 residues. Trimming cost V 0 bases and J 3 bases; bases outside gene matches: 6. The DNA for the CDR3 is TGCGCCAGCAGCCAAGACGGACAGGGGACGGTCTACGAGCAGTACTTC. Amino acid sequence: CASSQDGQGTVYEQYF.

V usage is TRBV5-5 and J usage is TRBJ1-2; D gene unclear. This CDR3 contains 14 residues. The germline V gene has CDR1 SGHKS and CDR2 YYEKEE (reference sequence). V was clipped by 4 bases and J by 7 bases, with 17 bases between them. The DNA for the CDR3 is TGTGCCAGCAGCCCGGTAGGAGGGTTCGGTGGCTACACCTTC. Translating gives CASSPVGGFGGYTF.

V is TRBV7-8 and J is TRBJ1-4; D uncertain. V dropped 7 bases and J dropped 8 bases, with 14 bases sitting between them. Per the germline V gene, CDR1 is SGHVS and CDR2 is FQNEAQ. There are 13 residues in the CDR3. CDR3 DNA: TGTGCCAGCAAGGGCGACGGAGGGGAAAAACTGTTTTTT. Translated, it gives CASKGDGGEKLFF. The full variable domain, rest sourced from reference TRBV7-8 and TRBJ1-4, is GAGVSQSPRYKVAKRGQDVALRCDPISGHVSLFWYQQALGQGPEFLTYFQNEAQLDKSGLPSDRFFAERPEGSVSTLKIQRTQQEDSAVYLCASKGDGGEKLFFGSGTQLSVL.

CDR3 protein: CASTGSGGTDTQYF. The CDR3 DNA sequence: TGTGCCAGCACCGGTAGCGGGGGTACAGATACGCAGTATTTT. The chain is built from TRBV7-9 and TRBJ2-3, with 9 bases that match TRBD2. This CDR3 comprises 14 residues. Per germline, CDR1 SEHNR and CDR2 FQNEAQ (reference sequence). With 7 bases clipped from V and 3 bases from J, the junction kept 5 bases outside the gene matches. The full variable domain, its missing parts supplied by reference TRBV7-9 and TRBJ2-3, is DTGVSQNPRHKITKRGQNVTFRCDPISEHNRLYWYRQTLGQGPEFLTYFQNEAQLEKSRLLSDRFSAERPKGSFSTLEIQRTEQGDSAMYLCASTGSGGTDTQYFGPGTRLTVL.

The rearrangement links TRBV13 to TRBJ1-2; D is ambiguous. Germline lookup yields CDR1 PRHDT and CDR2 FYEKMQ (reference sequence). The CDR3 runs 15 residues. The germline V and J ends were trimmed by 5 bases and 3 bases, with 16 bases remaining between them. The CDR3 DNA sequence: TGTGCCAGCAGCCCACCCAGTGAGGAGGACTATGGCTACACCTTC. This translates into CASSPPSEEDYGYTF.

The rearrangement links TRBV5-4 to TRBJ2-5; 9 bases align to TRBD2. V lost 1 base to trimming and J lost 4 bases; unmatched junction nucleotides: 5. This CDR3 has 15 residues. Germline V gene data show CDR1 as SGHNT and CDR2 as YYREEE (reference sequence). CDR3 sequence (DNA): TGTGCCAGCAGCTTGCCCGCGGGAGGGCCAGAGACCCAGTACTTC. As protein: CASSLPAGGPETQYF.

The J gene is TRBJ1-2, the V gene TRBV11-2; D is unclear. Germline loops: CDR1 SGHAT, CDR2 FQNNGV. This CDR3 is 15 amino acids long. V was clipped by 2 bases and J by 4 bases, with 14 bases between them. CDR3 in DNA: TGTGCCAGCAGCTTATACGTTCCCTGGCTCTATGGCTACACCTTC. Its protein is CASSLYVPWLYGYTF.